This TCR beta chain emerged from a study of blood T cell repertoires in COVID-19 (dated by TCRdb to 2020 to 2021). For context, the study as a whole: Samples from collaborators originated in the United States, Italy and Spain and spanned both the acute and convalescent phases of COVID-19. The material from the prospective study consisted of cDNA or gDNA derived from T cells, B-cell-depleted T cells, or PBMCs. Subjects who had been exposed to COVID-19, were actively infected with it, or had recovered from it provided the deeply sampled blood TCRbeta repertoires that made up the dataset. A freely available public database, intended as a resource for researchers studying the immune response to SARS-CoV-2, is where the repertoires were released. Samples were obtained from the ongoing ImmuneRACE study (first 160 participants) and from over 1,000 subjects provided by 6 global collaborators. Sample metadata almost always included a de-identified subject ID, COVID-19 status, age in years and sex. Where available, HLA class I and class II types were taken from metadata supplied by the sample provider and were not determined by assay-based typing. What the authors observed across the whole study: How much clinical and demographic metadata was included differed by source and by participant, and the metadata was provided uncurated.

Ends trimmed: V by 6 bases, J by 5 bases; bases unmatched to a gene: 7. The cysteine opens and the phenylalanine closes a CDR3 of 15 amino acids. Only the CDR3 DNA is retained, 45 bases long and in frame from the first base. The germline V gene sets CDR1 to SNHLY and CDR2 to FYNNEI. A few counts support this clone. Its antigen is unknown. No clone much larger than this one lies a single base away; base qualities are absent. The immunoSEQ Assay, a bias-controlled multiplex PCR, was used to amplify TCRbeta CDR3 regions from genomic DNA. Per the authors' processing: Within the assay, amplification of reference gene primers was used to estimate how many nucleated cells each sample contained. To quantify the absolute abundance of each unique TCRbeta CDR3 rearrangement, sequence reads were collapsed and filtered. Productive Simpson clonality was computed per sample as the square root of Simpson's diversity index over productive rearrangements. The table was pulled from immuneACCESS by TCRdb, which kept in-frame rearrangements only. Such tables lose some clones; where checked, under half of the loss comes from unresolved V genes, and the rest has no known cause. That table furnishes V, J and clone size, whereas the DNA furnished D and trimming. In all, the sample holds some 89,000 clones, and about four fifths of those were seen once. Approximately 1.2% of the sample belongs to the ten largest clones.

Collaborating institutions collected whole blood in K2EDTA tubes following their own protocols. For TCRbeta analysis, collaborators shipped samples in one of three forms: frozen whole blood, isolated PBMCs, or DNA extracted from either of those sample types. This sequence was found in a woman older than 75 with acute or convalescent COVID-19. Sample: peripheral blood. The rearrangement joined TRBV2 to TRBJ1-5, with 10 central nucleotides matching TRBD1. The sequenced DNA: TGTGCCAGCAGCCAGTGGACAGGGGGAGATCAGCCCCAGCATTTT. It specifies CASSQWTGGDQPQHF.